One and the same sample provided the 5 T cell receptor beta chains below, sequenced in a study of blood T cell repertoires in COVID-19. TCRdb keeps only in-frame clones here, not all; method: immunoSEQ multiplex PCR. The table lists a few hundred thousand clones, approximately 86% of them singletons, with roughly 14% in the top ten. The sequencing input was PBMCs or T cells enriched from blood (not recorded which). The origin of the receptors is a woman aged 45-65 years with acute COVID-19.

The rearrangement links TRBV7-9 to TRBJ2-7; D possibly corresponds to TRBD2 (5 bases). Trimming stripped 6 bases from V and 5 bases from J, with 23 bases between. CDR1 and CDR2 (germline): SEHNR, FQNEAQ (reference sequence). CDR3 length: 16 amino acids. The CDR3 DNA reads as TGTGCCAGCAGGACCTCCTGGAGGACGGGCAAAAACGAGCAGTACTTC. Protein: CASRTSWRTGKNEQYF. Full variable domain (outside the CDR3, taken from reference TRBV7-9 and TRBJ2-7): DTGVSQNPRHKITKRGQNVTFRCDPISEHNRLYWYRQTLGQGPEFLTYFQNEAQLEKSRLLSDRFSAERPKGSFSTLEIQRTEQGDSAMYLCASRTSWRTGKNEQYFGPGTRLTVT.

The V gene is TRBV7-2, the J gene TRBJ1-1; D unresolved. Trimming took 5 bases from V and 0 from J, leaving 7 bases between them. This CDR3 is 13 amino acids long. Germline assignment: CDR1 SGHTA and CDR2 FQGNSA. The CDR3 here is CASSPHMNTEAFF. CDR3 DNA: TGTGCCAGCAGCCCCCACATGAACACTGAAGCTTTCTTT.

CDR3 DNA sequence: TGTGCCACCAGTGATTCTACAGGGGGCAATTCACCCCTCCACTTT. Translated: CATSDSTGGNSPLHF. The chain has TRBV24-1 and TRBJ1-6; the match to TRBD1 covers 9 bases. V shed 2 bases and J 7 bases; nucleotides not matched to a gene: 2. The CDR3 length is 15 residues. Germline V gives CDR1 KGHDR, CDR2 SFDVKD.

The rearrangement uses TRBV29-1 and TRBJ2-7; the match to TRBD1 covers 7 bases. V lost 4 bases to trimming and J lost 6 bases; unmatched junction nucleotides: 9. The CDR3 runs 13 residues. Germline V gene lookup returns CDR1 SQVTM and CDR2 ANQGSEA. The CDR3 DNA is TGCAGCGTTGCTCCGACAGGGATCGGCGAGCAGTACTTC. Its translation: CSVAPTGIGEQYF.

The V and J genes are TRBV11-1 and TRBJ1-2; D is undetermined. The CDR3 contains 13 residues. Trimming removed 1 base from V and 3 bases from J, with 6 bases in between. From germline, CDR1 is SGHAT and CDR2 FQDESV (reference sequence). CDR3 residues: CASSLDGDYGYTF. The CDR3 region has the DNA TGTGCCAGCAGCTTAGACGGAGACTATGGCTACACCTTC.